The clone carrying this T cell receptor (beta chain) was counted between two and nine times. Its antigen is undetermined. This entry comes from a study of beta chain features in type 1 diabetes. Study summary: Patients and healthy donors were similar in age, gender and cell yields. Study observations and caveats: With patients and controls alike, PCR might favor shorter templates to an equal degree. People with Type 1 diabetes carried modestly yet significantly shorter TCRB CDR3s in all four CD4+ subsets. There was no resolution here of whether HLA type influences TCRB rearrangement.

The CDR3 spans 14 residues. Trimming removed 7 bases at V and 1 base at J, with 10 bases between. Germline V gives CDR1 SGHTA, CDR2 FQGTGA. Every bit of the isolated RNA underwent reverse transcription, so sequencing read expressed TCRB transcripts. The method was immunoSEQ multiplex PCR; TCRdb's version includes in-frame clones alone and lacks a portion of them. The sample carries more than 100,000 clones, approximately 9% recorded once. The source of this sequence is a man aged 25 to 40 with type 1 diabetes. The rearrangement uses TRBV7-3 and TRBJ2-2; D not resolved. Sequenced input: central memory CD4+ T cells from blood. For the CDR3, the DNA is TGTGCCAGCACCCGGTCGGGGAACACCGGGGAGCTGTTTTTT. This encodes CASTRSGNTGELFF.